One and the same sample provided the 7 T cell receptor beta chains below, sequenced in a study of T cells in women clearing cervical HPV infection. Method: immunoSEQ multiplex PCR; TCRdb's copy keeps in-frame clones and lacks some. The sample includes 30,000 to 45,000 clones. Sequencing input: blood buffy coat. These receptors all come from a woman between 18 and 70 years old with a cervical HPV16 infection that either progressed to CIN3+ or cleared (not recorded which).

About this clone: Read sequence stops 3 residues before the CDR3 end, and the germline J gene provides the missing end. J is TRBJ1-4 and V is TRBV20-1, with D possibly being TRBD1 (6 bases). The ends were cut back, 6 bases at V and 6 bases at J, with 14 bases in the middle. Germline CDR1 and CDR2: DFQATT and SNEGSKA (reference sequence). This CDR3 has 13 amino acids. The CDR3 sequence is CSAGGEGDEKLFF. CDR3 bases read: TGCAGTGCAGGAGGGGAGGGGGATGAAAAA.

On this clone: The read falls 3 residues short of the CDR3 end, and the missing part is taken from the germline J gene. This chain uses TRBV7-2 with TRBJ1-5, with TRBD1 matching 8 bases. After removal of 3 bases from V and 3 bases from J, the junction contained 4 bases not matched to a gene. The germline CDR1 and CDR2 sequences are SGHTA and FQGNSA. The CDR3 extends over 15 amino acids. The covered CDR3 bases are TGTGCCAGCAGCTTGGCAGGGGGCAACAATCAGCCC. Protein: CASSLAGGNNQP. The whole CDR3 reads CASSLAGGNNQPQHF.

Worth noting for this clone: The read finishes 3 residues shy of the CDR3 end, and the germline J gene is used to complete it. V gene TRBV5-1 combines with J gene TRBJ2-1; 9 bases line up with TRBD1. V trimming: 4 bases; J trimming: 7 bases; junction bases outside the gene matches: 9. CDR3 size: 15 residues. CDR1 is SGHRS, CDR2 YFSETQ, per germline. The CDR3 loop is CASSLTGTGTNEQFF. The part of the CDR3 DNA that was read is TGCGCCAGCAGCCTAACCGGGACAGGGACTAATGAG.

With regard to this clone: The sequenced fragment ends 3 residues before the CDR3 boundary, so the rest is inferred from the germline J gene. The rearrangement links TRBV20-1 to TRBJ1-6; maybe TRBD1 (5 bases). Germline CDR1 reads DFQATT; CDR2 reads SNEGSKA (reference sequence). The CDR3 runs 14 residues. Trimming took off 3 bases at V and 8 bases at J, with 14 bases between the two ends. The CDR3 reads CSARPEGRDSPLHF. The covered CDR3 bases are TGCAGTGCTAGGCCCGAGGGGCGTGATTCACCC.

Of note for this clone: The CDR3 extends 3 residues past the end of the read, so its final part is completed from the germline J gene. The V gene is TRBV19, the J gene TRBJ2-7; D gene ambiguous. Germline CDR1 is LNHDA and CDR2 is SQIVND (reference sequence). Trimming left V 4 bases short and J 2 bases short, with 12 bases between. CDR3 length: 14 residues. CDR3 DNA, as far as it was read: TGTGCCAGTAGTAGGGCAGGCGAACCCTACGAG. Amino acid sequence: CASSRAGEPYE. The CDR3, in full, reads CASSRAGEPYEQYF.

On this clone itself: Sequencing ends 3 residues short of the CDR3 end; the germline J gene provides the rest. The rearrangement joins TRBV5-6 to TRBJ2-1, with 8 bases fitting TRBD1. Germline trimming cut 5 bases from V and 6 bases from J; bases unmatched to any gene: 4. The CDR3 is 13 amino acids. Germline loops: CDR1 SGHDT, CDR2 YYEEEE. The part of the CDR3 DNA that was read is TGTGCCAGCAGTCACGACAGGGGCAATGAG. This encodes CASSHDRGNE. The complete CDR3 sequence is CASSHDRGNEQFF.

In regard to this clone: The CDR3 extends 3 residues past the end of the read, so its final part is completed from the germline J gene. The chain carries TRBV6-2 or TRBV6-3 and TRBJ1-5, with 9 nucleotides matching TRBD1. The CDR3 loop spans 17 amino acids. The V gene end was trimmed by 6 bases and the J gene end by 6 bases; junction bases not matched to a gene: 15. Germline loops: CDR1 MNHEY, CDR2 SVGEGT. CDR3 DNA (partial): TGTGCCAGCAGCCTCGGGACAGGGCAAAGGGTGATTCAGCCC. This translates into CASSLGTGQRVIQP. The whole CDR3 is CASSLGTGQRVIQPQHF.